Below, 31 T cell receptor beta chains from the same sample are listed, as sequenced in a study of CD8+ T cells in alopecia areata. Extraction of RNA preceded its reverse transcription into cDNA, which served as the sequencing template. Clones were read by immunoSEQ multiplex PCR, and TCRdb kept only the in-frame ones, dropping some. The repertoire consists of about 150,000 clones, with approximately 65% occurring once and the leading ten covering 30% to 45%. Sequencing used CD8+ T cells sorted from blood. The receptors were sampled from a human donor in good health.

In DNA form, the CDR3 reads TGTGCCAGCAGCTTAAGCAGGGGGCACGAGCAGTACTTC. Encoded protein: CASSLSRGHEQYF. The chain joins TRBV7-9 to TRBJ2-7, with 8 bases lining up with TRBD1. This CDR3 is 13 amino acids long. Unmatched junction bases numbered 2, after V lost 2 bases and J lost 5 bases. Looked up from germline, CDR1 is SEHNR and CDR2 is FQNEAQ (reference sequence).

J is TRBJ2-5 and V is TRBV6-5; D remains ambiguous. The CDR3 is 14 residues long. Germline CDR1 reads MNHEY; CDR2 reads SVGAGI. The V and J ends lost 2 bases and 2 bases respectively, with 9 bases between them. CDR3 in amino acids: CASSYVRMQETQYF. CDR3 nucleotides: TGTGCCAGCAGTTACGTCCGGATGCAAGAGACCCAGTACTTC.

The chain is built from TRBV4-1 and TRBJ2-7, with D perhaps matching TRBD2 (6 bases). The V and J ends lost 4 bases and 3 bases respectively, with 16 bases between them. The CDR3 covers 15 residues. Per germline, CDR1 MGHRA and CDR2 YSYEKL. CDR3 amino acids: CASSPSTREFYEQYF. CDR3 sequence (DNA): TGCGCCAGCAGCCCTTCGACTAGAGAATTCTACGAGCAGTACTTC.

This clone was counted between two and nine times. V usage is TRBV11-2 and J usage is TRBJ2-7; D remains ambiguous. Trimming stripped 0 bases from V and 2 bases from J, with 11 bases between. The V gene's germline CDR1 is SGHAT and CDR2 FQNNGV. The CDR3 is made up of 15 amino acids. The CDR3 sequence: CASSLDQARPYEQYF. The CDR3 nucleotides are TGTGCCAGCAGCTTAGATCAGGCTAGACCCTACGAGCAGTACTTC.

The J gene is TRBJ2-1, the V gene TRBV29-1; D is possibly TRBD1 or TRBD2 (6 bases each). There are 14 residues in the CDR3. V gave up 7 bases and J gave up 8 bases, with 21 bases separating them. Germline V gene lookup returns CDR1 SQVTM and CDR2 ANQGSEA. The CDR3 DNA sequence: TGCAGCGGATTGGGGGGCGAGGCCCTCGATGAGCAGTTCTTC. This codes for CSGLGGEALDEQFF.

The J gene is TRBJ2-1, the V gene TRBV27; D assignment may be TRBD1 or TRBD2 (5 bases each). Trimming removed 8 bases at V and 9 bases at J, with 11 bases between. The V gene's germline CDR1 is MNHEY and CDR2 SMNVEV (reference sequence). This CDR3 has 11 residues. The CDR3 DNA is TGTGCCAGCGAATTCGGGACTGAGCAGTTCTTC. Its translation is CASEFGTEQFF.

The chain recombines TRBV2 with TRBJ2-7; D might be TRBD2 (7 bases). CDR1 SNHLY and CDR2 FYNNEI come from the germline V gene. Deletions cut 1 base from V and 2 bases from J, with 15 bases between. CDR3 size: 16 residues. The CDR3 spells CASSEGGGERAYEQYF. The CDR3 DNA follows: TGTGCCAGCAGTGAAGGAGGGGGGGAGCGAGCCTACGAGCAGTACTTC.

The CDR3 nucleotides read TGTGCCAGCAGCCGGGGGAGGATCTCTGGAAACACCATATATTTT. Its protein is CASSRGRISGNTIYF. The chain has TRBV9 and TRBJ1-3; TRBD1 is a possible D gene (5 bases). Germline CDR1 is SGDLS and CDR2 is YYNGEE. The V end was cut by 4 bases, the J end by 0 bases, with 11 bases between. The CDR3 contains 15 residues. Supplemented by reference TRBV9 and TRBJ1-3, the full variable domain reads DSGVTQTPKHLITATGQRVTLRCSPRSGDLSVYWYQQSLDQGLQFLIQYYNGEERAKGNILERFSAQQFPDLHSELNLSSLELGDSALYFCASSRGRISGNTIYFGEGSWLTVV.

Note on this clone: This sample also contains other DNA sequences that code for the same CDR3. The gene calls are TRBV6-6 and TRBJ2-5, with D hard to call. V was trimmed by 2 bases and J by 5 bases, leaving 3 bases between them. The CDR3 has 11 amino acids. Germline V gene data show CDR1 as MNHNY and CDR2 as SVGAGI (reference sequence). This chain's CDR3 is CASSYGETQYF. The CDR3 DNA follows: TGTGCCAGCAGTTACGGGGAGACCCAGTACTTC.

This chain connects TRBV29-1 to TRBJ2-7; D gene unclear. Germline V gene data show CDR1 as SQVTM and CDR2 as ANQGSEA. CDR3 length: 11 amino acids. Trimming cost V 4 bases and J 9 bases, with 13 bases left between them. The CDR3 DNA reads TGCAGCGTTGTCGTGAATTTCGCGCAGTACTTC. Amino acids: CSVVVNFAQYF.

The V gene is TRBV29-1, the J gene TRBJ2-7; 14 bases agree with TRBD2. The CDR3 extends over 19 amino acids. V shed 1 base, J shed 4 bases, and the junction held 15 bases outside the gene matches. The germline gives CDR1 SQVTM, CDR2 ANQGSEA. The CDR3 reads CSVEGLRTSGRPGRYEQYF. The CDR3 nucleotides read TGCAGCGTTGAAGGATTACGGACTAGCGGGAGGCCCGGAAGATACGAGCAGTACTTC.

This clone was picked up a small number of times. The genes are TRBV29-1 and TRBJ2-1, with TRBD1 matching 7 bases. Trimming removed 1 base from V and 0 bases from J; junction bases left unmatched: 6. This CDR3 is 16 amino acids long. Germline assignment: CDR1 SQVTM and CDR2 ANQGSEA. The CDR3 spells CSVEGHDRASYNEQFF. The CDR3 bases are TGCAGCGTTGAAGGGCACGACAGGGCCTCCTACAATGAGCAGTTCTTC.

The chain is built from TRBV28 and TRBJ2-3, with D hard to call. This CDR3 comprises 14 residues. Germline CDR1 reads MDHEN; CDR2 reads SYDVKM. The V gene lost 8 bases and the J gene lost 6 bases, with 18 bases spanning the gap. Here the CDR3 DNA reads TGTGCCAGCCACGCCGGACCCACGCAGGATACGCAGTATTTT. It codes for CASHAGPTQDTQYF.

The chain is built from TRBV7-9 and TRBJ2-1; a possible D gene is TRBD2 (5 bases). The CDR3 consists of 17 residues. Trimming removed 0 bases at V and 2 bases at J, with 14 bases between. CDR1 and CDR2 from the germline V gene are SEHNR and FQNEAQ (reference sequence). The CDR3 here is CASSLAPRLPAYNEQFF. CDR3 in DNA: TGTGCCAGCAGCTTAGCCCCCCGACTACCTGCCTACAATGAGCAGTTCTTC. Full variable domain (rest looked up from reference TRBV7-9 and TRBJ2-1): DTGVSQNPRHKITKRGQNVTFRCDPISEHNRLYWYRQTLGQGPEFLTYFQNEAQLEKSRLLSDRFSAERPKGSFSTLEIQRTEQGDSAMYLCASSLAPRLPAYNEQFFGPGTRLTVL.

The chain recombines TRBV29-1 with TRBJ1-2; D uncertain. This CDR3 is 13 amino acids long. V lost 7 bases to trimming and J lost 8 bases, with 20 bases between them. CDR1 and CDR2 from the germline V gene are SQVTM and ANQGSEA. CDR3 amino acids: CSAPHPVGEGYTF. CDR3 nucleotides: TGCAGCGCCCCCCACCCGGTTGGAGAGGGCTACACCTTC.

This clone turned up a few times. The chain employs TRBV29-1 and TRBJ2-7, with D tentatively TRBD2 (5 bases). Per germline, CDR1 SQVTM and CDR2 ANQGSEA. V lost 3 bases and J 6 bases, leaving 12 bases between the germline ends. The CDR3 is 12 residues long. The CDR3 sequence is CSVEELGSEQYF. DNA for the CDR3: TGCAGCGTTGAGGAATTGGGGAGCGAGCAGTACTTC.

The rearrangement links TRBV19 to TRBJ2-1; 9 bases align to TRBD2. J lost 1 base, V lost 2 bases, and 6 bases had no gene match. There are 17 residues in the CDR3. The germline V gene has CDR1 LNHDA and CDR2 SQIVND (reference sequence). CDR3 sequence: CASSINAGGGSYNEQFF. The CDR3 DNA follows: TGTGCCAGTAGTATAAATGCGGGAGGGGGATCCTACAATGAGCAGTTCTTC.

The gene calls are TRBV13 and TRBJ1-5; D not certain. Trimming left V 0 bases short and J 9 bases short, with 12 bases between. The germline CDR1 and CDR2 sequences are PRHDT and FYEKMQ (reference sequence). There are 14 residues in the CDR3. CDR3 in amino acids: CASSLGRTTPPQHF. The CDR3, as DNA: TGTGCCAGCAGCTTAGGTAGGACGACGCCGCCCCAGCATTTT.

The chain carries TRBV27 and TRBJ2-1; D gene uncertain. This CDR3 contains 14 residues. Between the trimmed V and J ends, which lost 8 bases and 7 bases, there was a span of 18 bases. CDR1 and CDR2 from the germline V gene are MNHEY and SMNVEV (reference sequence). The CDR3 loop is CASQIPGSRNEQFF. CDR3 bases: TGTGCCAGCCAAATACCCGGGTCTCGGAATGAGCAGTTCTTC.

The chain's CDR3 is CASSLVRGLLDEQYF. The DNA for the CDR3 is TGTGCCAGCAGCTTAGTACGGGGGCTGCTCGACGAGCAGTACTTC. The rearrangement joins TRBV7-9 to TRBJ2-7; D possibly uses TRBD1 or TRBD2 (6 bases each). V was trimmed by 1 base and J by 5 bases, leaving 15 bases between them. The CDR3 sequence is 15 residues long. Germline CDR1 reads SEHNR; CDR2 reads FQNEAQ (reference sequence). Full variable domain (rest looked up from reference TRBV7-9 and TRBJ2-7): DTGVSQNPRHKITKRGQNVTFRCDPISEHNRLYWYRQTLGQGPEFLTYFQNEAQLEKSRLLSDRFSAERPKGSFSTLEIQRTEQGDSAMYLCASSLVRGLLDEQYFGPGTRLTVT.

The V gene is TRBV19, the J gene TRBJ2-1, with D perhaps given as TRBD1 or TRBD2 (5 bases each). CDR3 length equals 14 residues. V was clipped by 8 bases and J by 5 bases, with 16 bases between them. Germline loops: CDR1 LNHDA, CDR2 SQIVND (reference sequence). The CDR3 loop reads CASGWETANNEQFF. CDR3 nucleotides: TGTGCCAGTGGGTGGGAGACAGCGAACAATGAGCAGTTCTTC.

V is TRBV30 and J is TRBJ2-1; weak D call: TRBD1 (5 bases). This CDR3 has 14 amino acids. V was trimmed by 3 bases and J by 9 bases, leaving 18 bases between them. From germline, CDR1 is GTSNPN and CDR2 SVGIG (reference sequence). CDR3 DNA: TGTGCCTGGAGAGCCGTTACCAGGGTCCGTGAGCAGTTCTTC. Residues: CAWRAVTRVREQFF.

This clone was seen only once. The chain combines TRBV4-1 with TRBJ2-7; 9 bases map to TRBD1. Trimming took 0 bases from V and 4 from J; bases not matched to a gene: 10. CDR1 MGHRA and CDR2 YSYEKL come from the germline V gene. The CDR3 totals 17 residues. The DNA of the CDR3 is TGCGCCAGCAGCCAAGATCCGGGGGACAGGGCTCTTTACGAGCAGTACTTC. Translation: CASSQDPGDRALYEQYF.

This chain uses TRBV2 with TRBJ1-1; TRBD1 is a possible D gene (5 bases). Germline V CDR1 and CDR2: SNHLY, FYNNEI. V lost 4 bases to trimming and J lost 11 bases, with 11 bases between them. The CDR3 is 11 residues long. The CDR3: CASSVKGWAFF. CDR3 bases: TGTGCCAGCAGTGTAAAGGGGTGGGCTTTCTTT.

The rearrangement links TRBV7-9 to TRBJ2-7, with 7 bases lining up with TRBD2. From germline, CDR1 is SEHNR and CDR2 FQNEAQ (reference sequence). V shed 5 bases and J 2 bases; nucleotides not matched to a gene: 15. This CDR3 contains 17 residues. CDR3: CASSPRLRTRHTYEQYF. CDR3 DNA: TGTGCCAGCAGCCCACGCCTTAGGACTAGACATACCTACGAGCAGTACTTC.

This chain links TRBV5-8 with TRBJ1-2; 8 bases line up with TRBD1. The CDR3 runs 13 residues. The J segment lost 5 bases and the V segment lost 5 bases, leaving 5 bases of the junction unmatched. Germline CDR1 is SGHTS and CDR2 is YDEGEE. The CDR3, as DNA: TGTGCCAGCAGGTCGGGACAGGCATATGGCTACACCTTC. This sequence encodes CASRSGQAYGYTF.

The rearrangement links TRBV11-2 to TRBJ2-7; 10 positions agree with TRBD1. The CDR3 sequence is 14 residues long. V lost 5 bases and J lost 2; bases outside the gene matches: 3. Germline V gene data show CDR1 as SGHAT and CDR2 as FQNNGV. The CDR3 DNA reads TGTGCCAGCAGCACCGGACAGGGGGCCTACGAGCAGTACTTC. This translates into CASSTGQGAYEQYF. Looking up the rest from reference TRBV11-2 and TRBJ2-7 gives the full variable domain: EAGVAQSPRYKIIEKRQSVAFWCNPISGHATLYWYQQILGQGPKLLIQFQNNGVVDDSQLPKDRFSAERLKGVDSTLKIQPAKLEDSAVYLCASSTGQGAYEQYFGPGTRLTVT.

This clone was found a few times. The V and J genes are TRBV28 and TRBJ1-2; D may be TRBD1 (6 bases). Trimming pared 8 bases from V and 3 bases from J, leaving 10 bases between. This CDR3 region has 12 residues. CDR1 and CDR2 (germline): MDHEN, SYDVKM. CDR3 DNA: TGTGCCAGCGGACAGAGCCACTATGGCTACACCTTC. Its translation: CASGQSHYGYTF.

The gene calls are TRBV11-1 and TRBJ2-1; 7 bases match TRBD1. The CDR3 is 13 residues long. CDR1 is SGHAT, CDR2 FQDESV, per germline (reference sequence). V was clipped by 1 base and J by 8 bases; unmatched bases: 2. The CDR3 coding sequence is TGTGCCAGCAGCTTAGGACAGGGCGATGAGCAGTTCTTC. Translating gives CASSLGQGDEQFF. Variable domain in full (rest from reference TRBV11-1 and TRBJ2-1): EAEVAQSPRYKITEKSQAVAFWCDPISGHATLYWYRQILGQGPELLVQFQDESVVDDSQLPKDRFSAERLKGVDSTLKIQPAELGDSAMYLCASSLGQGDEQFFGPGTRLTVL.

This clone was detected only a few times. The rearrangement joins TRBV29-1 to TRBJ1-2; a weak D match, TRBD1 (5 bases). Trimming shortened V by 3 bases and J by 6 bases, and 14 bases separated the two germline ends. CDR3 length equals 13 residues. Germline CDR1 is SQVTM and CDR2 is ANQGSEA. The CDR3 region is CSVEVRARDGYTF. CDR3 sequence (DNA): TGCAGCGTTGAGGTCAGGGCGAGAGATGGCTACACCTTC.

The chain joins TRBV4-1 to TRBJ2-1; 9 bases agree with TRBD2. CDR3 length equals 15 residues. The V and J ends lost 4 bases and 8 bases, in that order; junction bases with no gene match: 9. Germline CDR1 and CDR2: MGHRA and YSYEKL. As DNA, the CDR3 is TGCGCCAGCAGCCTAAGGGCGGGAGGGAAGGATGAGCAGTTCTTC. It translates to CASSLRAGGKDEQFF.